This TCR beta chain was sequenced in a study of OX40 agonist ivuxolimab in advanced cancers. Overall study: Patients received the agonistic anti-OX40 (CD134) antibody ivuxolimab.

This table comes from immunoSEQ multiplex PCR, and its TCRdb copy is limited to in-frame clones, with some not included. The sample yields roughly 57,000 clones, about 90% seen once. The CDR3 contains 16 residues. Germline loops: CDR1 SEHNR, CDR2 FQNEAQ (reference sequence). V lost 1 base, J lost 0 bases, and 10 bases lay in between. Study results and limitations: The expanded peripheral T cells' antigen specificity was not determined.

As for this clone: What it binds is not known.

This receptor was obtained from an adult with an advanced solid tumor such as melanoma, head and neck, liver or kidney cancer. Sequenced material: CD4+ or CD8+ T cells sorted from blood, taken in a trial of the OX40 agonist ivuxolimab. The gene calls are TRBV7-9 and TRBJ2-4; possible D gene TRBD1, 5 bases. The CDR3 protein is CASSLGQTIAKNIQYF. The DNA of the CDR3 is TGTGCCAGCAGCTTAGGACAGACCATAGCCAAAAACATTCAGTACTTC. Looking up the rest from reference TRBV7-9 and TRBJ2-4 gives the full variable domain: DTGVSQNPRHKITKRGQNVTFRCDPISEHNRLYWYRQTLGQGPEFLTYFQNEAQLEKSRLLSDRFSAERPKGSFSTLEIQRTEQGDSAMYLCASSLGQTIAKNIQYFGAGTRLSVL.